The 10 T cell receptor beta chains reported below all come from one sample, sequenced in a study of T cells in Graves' hyperthyroidism and ophthalmopathy. The source material, RNA transcripts, was used to amplify TCR beta CDR3 regions. HTBI primers were the set used in a first-round RT-PCR of the TCR CDR3. MiXCR, run by TCRdb on the multiplex PCR reads, gives a single entry per CDR3 protein. The data hold about 620,000 distinct CDR3 sequences, with about 17% observed a single time. The sequenced sample consisted of blood. All receptors come from a woman aged 25 to 39 with Graves' hyperthyroidism.

This clonotype has more than one count but fewer than ten. The genes are TRBV5-1 and TRBJ2-1, with 8 bases matching TRBD2. CDR3 length: 15 residues. The junction had 4 bases not matched to a gene; V was cut back by 3 bases and J by 2 bases. CDR1 is SGHRS and CDR2 is YFSETQ in the germline V gene. Here the CDR3 DNA reads TGCGCCAGCAGCTCAGCGGGAGCCCCCTACAATGAGCAGTTCTTC. Amino acid sequence: CASSSAGAPYNEQFF.

This clonotype was counted ten times or more. The limits of the CDR3 on the DNA are not certain, so only TCRdb's listed CDR3 is given. J is TRBJ2-5 and V is TRBV27; the DNA was not used to check the table's D call, TRBD2. CDR1 and CDR2 (germline): MNHEY, SMNVEV (reference sequence). The CDR3 length is 15 residues, termini included. The CDR3 is CASSSSGRWVETQYF.

This clonotype was counted a few times. The J gene is TRBJ1-4, the V gene TRBV4-1; D not certain. The V end was cut by 1 base, the J end by 0 bases, with 15 bases between. Germline CDR1 and CDR2: MGHRA and YSYEKL. This CDR3 has 18 residues. CDR3 in DNA: TGCGCCAGCAGCCAAGGAGGTGTCCGAACTGCAACTAATGAAAAACTGTTTTTT. The encoded protein is CASSQGGVRTATNEKLFF.

The rearrangement links TRBV5-1 to TRBJ1-2; the match to TRBD1 covers 9 bases. Germline V gives CDR1 SGHRS, CDR2 YFSETQ. Unmatched junction bases numbered 10, after V lost 5 bases and J lost 8 bases. The CDR3 contains 14 residues. In DNA form, the CDR3 reads TGCGCCAGCAGAATATCACAGGGGGCGGTCGGCTACACCTTC. As protein: CASRISQGAVGYTF.

The V call is TRBV7-6, the J call TRBJ2-1; 7 bases agree with TRBD1. This CDR3 contains 15 residues. Trimming took 1 base from V and 6 from J; bases not matched to a gene: 6. Germline V CDR1 and CDR2: SGHVS, FNYEAQ. The CDR3 bases are TGTGCCAGCAGCTTAGTGAGGGGGCTCGGCAATGAGCAGTTCTTC. The encoded protein is CASSLVRGLGNEQFF. The variable domain in full, completed from reference TRBV7-6 and TRBJ2-1, reads GAGVSQSPRYKVTKRGQDVALRCDPISGHVSLYWYRQALGQGPEFLTYFNYEAQQDKSGLPNDRFSAERPEGSISTLTIQRTEQRDSAMYRCASSLVRGLGNEQFFGPGTRLTVL.

This chain links TRBV28 with TRBJ2-7, with 7 bases lining up with TRBD2. The CDR3 runs to 12 residues. Germline CDR1 is MDHEN and CDR2 is SYDVKM. The V and J ends lost 9 bases and 4 bases, in that order; junction bases with no gene match: 6. CDR3 sequence reads: CASGGGRYEQYF. The DNA for the CDR3 is TGTGCCAGTGGGGGGGGTCGGTACGAGCAGTACTTC.

Comments on this clonotype: A much larger clone lies one base from this, so it may be a read error. The V gene is TRBV6-5, the J gene TRBJ2-5, with D perhaps matching TRBD2 (6 bases). Germline CDR1 MNHEY, CDR2 SVGAGI. CDR3 length: 16 amino acids. The CDR3 protein is CASIYEQGGPNETQYF. The CDR3 DNA reads TGTGCCAGCATTTACGAGCAGGGAGGCCCCAATGAGACCCAGTACTTC.

In its sample, this clonotype was seen a few times. The rearrangement links TRBV11-2 to TRBJ1-4; 7 nucleotides agree with TRBD1. From germline, CDR1 is SGHAT and CDR2 FQNNGV. Trimming removed 5 bases from V and 0 bases from J; junction bases left unmatched: 12. This CDR3 has 18 residues. CDR3 sequence: CASSGRDSMVTTNEKLFF. In DNA form, the CDR3 reads TGTGCCAGCAGCGGAAGGGACAGCATGGTAACAACTAATGAAAAACTGTTTTTT.

V and J are TRBV5-4 and TRBJ1-1; 7 bases fit TRBD1. V lost 4 bases to trimming and J lost 1 base; unmatched junction nucleotides: 7. Germline CDR1 and CDR2: SGHNT and YYREEE (reference sequence). The CDR3 spans 15 residues. DNA of the CDR3: TGTGCCAGCAGCCGGCAAGGGGGCGGGAACACTGAAGCTTTCTTT. It specifies CASSRQGGGNTEAFF.

This clonotype was observed at least ten times. The rearrangement uses TRBV12-3 or TRBV12-4 and TRBJ2-5; the D call may be TRBD1 or TRBD2 (5 bases each). The CDR3 length is 15 residues. The germline V and J ends were trimmed by 3 bases and 7 bases, with 18 bases remaining between them. The CDR3 loop is CASSLWGSESGTQYF. The CDR3 DNA reads as TGTGCCAGCAGTTTGTGGGGGAGTGAGTCCGGGACCCAGTACTTC.